This TCR beta chain was identified in a study of CDR3 diversity in severe acne. This clonotype was recorded a few times. The CDR3 loop spans 14 amino acids. The junction had 6 bases not matched to a gene; V was cut back by 3 bases and J by 5 bases. Germline CDR1 reads SEHNR; CDR2 reads FQNEAQ (reference sequence). TCRdb reprocessed the PCR reads via MiXCR and lists one record per CDR3 protein. Found here are about 93,000 distinct CDR3 sequences, 45% to 55% of them singletons; the top ten hold about 9.4%. The clonotype comes from a male donor in good health, serving as a control. The specimen sequenced was blood. The chain joins TRBV7-9 to TRBJ2-5; 7 bases are a match to TRBD1. The CDR3, as DNA: TGTGCCAGCAGCTTGCCGGGACAGTGGGAGACCCAGTACTTC. Protein: CASSLPGQWETQYF.